This entry concerns a single T cell receptor beta chain. The antigen is not known. The study ran its PCR with 60 Vbeta and 13 Jbeta primers. Sequenced by immunoSEQ multiplex PCR; TCRdb stores in-frame clones only, minus some. The sample has some 150,000 clones, more than 60% seen once. The sample is drawn from a study of cytomegalovirus exposure and HLA in healthy donors. Study conclusions and caveats: Sequencing depth across donors, presence/absence analyses assumed, was roughly uniform.

Trimming shortened V by 5 bases and J by 3 bases, and 16 bases separated the two germline ends. The CDR3 length is 14 residues. Germline V gene data show CDR1 as SQVTM and CDR2 as ANQGSEA. This TCR derives from a female donor in good health and CMV-seronegative. The rearrangement uses TRBV29-1 and TRBJ1-2, with a weak D call TRBD1 (6 bases). The source material was PBMCs. The CDR3 DNA reads TGCAGCGTTTCACAGGGCTTAAAGTACTATGGCTACACCTTC. This sequence encodes CSVSQGLKYYGYTF. The whole variable domain, filled in from reference TRBV29-1 and TRBJ1-2, reads SAVISQKPSRDICQRGTSLTIQCQVDSQVTMMFWYRQQPGQSLTLIATANQGSEATYESGFVIDKFPISRPNLTFSTLTVSNMSPEDSSIYLCSVSQGLKYYGYTFGSGTRLTVV.